Below, one T cell receptor beta chain is given with its context. The antigen is undetermined. The CDR3 consists of 14 residues. V was trimmed by 0 bases and J by 8 bases, leaving 11 bases between them. CDR1 and CDR2 (germline): MNHEY, SVGEGT. TCRdb analysed the 5' RACE reads with MiXCR anew, one entry per CDR3 protein. Of roughly 1,500,000 distinct CDR3 sequences in the sample, about 32% were seen once. Among all donors, each was a healthy Caucasian. This entry belongs to a study of identical twins. General observations from the study: The authors drew conclusions from cross-sectional statistical analysis rather than following the same donors. Memory repertoires lacked the insertion deficit that abundant cord blood beta clonotypes showed. It was out-of-frame TCR alpha sharing in monozygotic twins that models underestimated.

Sequenced: cord blood. The rearrangement uses TRBV6-2 or TRBV6-3 and TRBJ2-1, with D possibly being TRBD2 (5 bases). The receptor's source is a newborn girl in good health. The CDR3 loop reads CASSYSTSKDEQFF. In DNA, the CDR3 is TGTGCCAGCAGTTACTCCACTAGTAAGGATGAGCAGTTCTTC.